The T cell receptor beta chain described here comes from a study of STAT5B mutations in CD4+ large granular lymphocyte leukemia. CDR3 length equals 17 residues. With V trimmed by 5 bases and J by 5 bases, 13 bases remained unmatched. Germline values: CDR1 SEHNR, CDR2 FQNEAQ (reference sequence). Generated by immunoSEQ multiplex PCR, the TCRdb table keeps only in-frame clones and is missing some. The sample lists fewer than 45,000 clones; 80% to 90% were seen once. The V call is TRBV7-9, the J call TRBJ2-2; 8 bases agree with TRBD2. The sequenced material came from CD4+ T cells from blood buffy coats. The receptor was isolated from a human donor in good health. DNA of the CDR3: TGTGCCAGCAGCACCCCCCTGAGCGGGAGCGGTACCGGGGAGCTGTTTTTT. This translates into CASSTPLSGSGTGELFF.